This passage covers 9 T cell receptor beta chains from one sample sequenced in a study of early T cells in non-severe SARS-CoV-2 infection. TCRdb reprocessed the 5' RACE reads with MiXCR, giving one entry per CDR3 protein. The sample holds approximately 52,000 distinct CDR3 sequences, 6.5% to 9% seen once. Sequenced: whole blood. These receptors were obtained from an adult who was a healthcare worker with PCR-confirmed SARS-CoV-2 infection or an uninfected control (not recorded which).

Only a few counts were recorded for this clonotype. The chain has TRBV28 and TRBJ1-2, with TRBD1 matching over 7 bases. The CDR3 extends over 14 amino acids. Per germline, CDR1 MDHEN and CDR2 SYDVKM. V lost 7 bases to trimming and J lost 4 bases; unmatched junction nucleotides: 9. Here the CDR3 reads CASTPIWTGYGYTF. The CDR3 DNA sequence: TGTGCCAGCACCCCGATATGGACAGGCTATGGCTACACCTTC.

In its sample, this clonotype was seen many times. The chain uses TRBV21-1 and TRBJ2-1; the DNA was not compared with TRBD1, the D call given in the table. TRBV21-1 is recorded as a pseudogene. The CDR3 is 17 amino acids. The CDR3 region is CASSTFDVGQGEGEQFF. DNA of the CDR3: TGTGCCAGCAGCACTTTCGACGTGGGGCAGGGAGAGGGTGAGCAGTTCTTC.

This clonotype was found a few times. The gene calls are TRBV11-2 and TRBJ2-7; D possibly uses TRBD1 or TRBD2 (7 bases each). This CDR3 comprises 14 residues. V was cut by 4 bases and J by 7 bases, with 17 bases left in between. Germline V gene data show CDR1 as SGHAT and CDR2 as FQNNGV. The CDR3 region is CASSSPRGGWEQYF. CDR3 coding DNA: TGTGCCAGCAGCTCCCCCAGGGGGGGCTGGGAGCAGTACTTC.

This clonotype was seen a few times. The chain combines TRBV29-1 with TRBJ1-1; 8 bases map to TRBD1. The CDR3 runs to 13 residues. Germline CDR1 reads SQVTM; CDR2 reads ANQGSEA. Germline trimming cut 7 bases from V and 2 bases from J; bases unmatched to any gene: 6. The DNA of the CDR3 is TGCAGCGCACGTGACAGGGGAAACACTGAAGCTTTCTTT. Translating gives CSARDRGNTEAFF.

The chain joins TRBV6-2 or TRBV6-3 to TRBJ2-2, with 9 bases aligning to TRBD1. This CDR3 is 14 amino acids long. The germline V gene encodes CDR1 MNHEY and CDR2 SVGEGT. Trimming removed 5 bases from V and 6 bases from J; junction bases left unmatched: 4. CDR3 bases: TGTGCCAGCAGTGGGACAGGGTACGCCGGGGAGCTGTTTTTT. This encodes CASSGTGYAGELFF.

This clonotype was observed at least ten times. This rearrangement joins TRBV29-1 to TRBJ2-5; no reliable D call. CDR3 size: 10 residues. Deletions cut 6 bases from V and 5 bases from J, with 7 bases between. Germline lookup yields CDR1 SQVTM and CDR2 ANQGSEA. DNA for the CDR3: TGCAGCGTCCATTCGGAGACCCAGTACTTC. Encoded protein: CSVHSETQYF.

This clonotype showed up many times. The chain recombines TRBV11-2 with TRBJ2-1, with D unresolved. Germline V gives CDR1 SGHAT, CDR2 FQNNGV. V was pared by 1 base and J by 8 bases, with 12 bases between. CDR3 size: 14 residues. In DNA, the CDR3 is TGTGCCAGCAGCTTAGTTTGGCAGGTAGATGAGCAGTTCTTC. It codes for CASSLVWQVDEQFF.

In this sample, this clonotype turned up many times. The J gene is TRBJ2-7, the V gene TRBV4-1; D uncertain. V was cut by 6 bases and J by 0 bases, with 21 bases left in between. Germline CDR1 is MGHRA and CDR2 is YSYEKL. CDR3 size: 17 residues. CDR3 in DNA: TGCGCCAGCAGTCTGTCTCCTCTGACACCGAGCTCCTACGAGCAGTACTTC. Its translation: CASSLSPLTPSSYEQYF.

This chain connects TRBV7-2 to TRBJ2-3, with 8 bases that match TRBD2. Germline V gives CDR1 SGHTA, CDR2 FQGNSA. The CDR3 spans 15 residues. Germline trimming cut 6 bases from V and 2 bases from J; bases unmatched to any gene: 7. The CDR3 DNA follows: TGTGCCAGCAGACAATGGACTAGCATCACAGATACGCAGTATTTT. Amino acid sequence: CASRQWTSITDTQYF.